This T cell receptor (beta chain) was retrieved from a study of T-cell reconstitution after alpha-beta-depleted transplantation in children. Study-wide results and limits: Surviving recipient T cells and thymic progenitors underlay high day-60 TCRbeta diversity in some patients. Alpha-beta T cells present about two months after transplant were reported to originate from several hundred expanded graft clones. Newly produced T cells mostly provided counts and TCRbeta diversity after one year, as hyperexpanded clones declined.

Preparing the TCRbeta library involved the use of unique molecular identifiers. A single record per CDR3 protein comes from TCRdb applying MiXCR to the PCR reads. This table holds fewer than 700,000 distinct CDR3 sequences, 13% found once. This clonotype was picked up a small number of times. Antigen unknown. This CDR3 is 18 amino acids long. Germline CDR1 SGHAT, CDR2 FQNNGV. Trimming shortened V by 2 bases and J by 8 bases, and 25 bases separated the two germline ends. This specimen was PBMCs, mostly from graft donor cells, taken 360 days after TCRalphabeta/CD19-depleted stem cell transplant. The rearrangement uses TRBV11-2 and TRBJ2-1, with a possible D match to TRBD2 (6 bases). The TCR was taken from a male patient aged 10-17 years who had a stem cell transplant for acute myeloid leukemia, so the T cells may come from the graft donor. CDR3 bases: TGTGCCAGCAGCTTATTGTATGGGGGGATTCTAGGCGGCGATGAGCAGTTCTTC. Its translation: CASSLLYGGILGGDEQFF.